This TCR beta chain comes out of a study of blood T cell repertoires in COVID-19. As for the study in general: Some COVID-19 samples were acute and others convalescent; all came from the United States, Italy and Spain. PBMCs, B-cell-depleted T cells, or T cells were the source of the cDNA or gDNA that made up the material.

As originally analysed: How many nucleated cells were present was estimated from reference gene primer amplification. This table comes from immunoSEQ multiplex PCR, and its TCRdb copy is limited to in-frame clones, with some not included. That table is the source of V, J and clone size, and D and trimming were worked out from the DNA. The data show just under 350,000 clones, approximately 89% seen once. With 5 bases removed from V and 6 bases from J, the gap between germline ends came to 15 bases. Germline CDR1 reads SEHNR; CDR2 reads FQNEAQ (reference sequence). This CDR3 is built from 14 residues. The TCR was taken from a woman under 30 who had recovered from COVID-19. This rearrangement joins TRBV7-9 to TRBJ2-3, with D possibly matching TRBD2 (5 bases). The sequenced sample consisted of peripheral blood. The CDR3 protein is CASSLPAGLDTQYF. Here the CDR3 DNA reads TGTGCCAGCAGCCTCCCGGCGGGTCTGGATACGCAGTATTTT.